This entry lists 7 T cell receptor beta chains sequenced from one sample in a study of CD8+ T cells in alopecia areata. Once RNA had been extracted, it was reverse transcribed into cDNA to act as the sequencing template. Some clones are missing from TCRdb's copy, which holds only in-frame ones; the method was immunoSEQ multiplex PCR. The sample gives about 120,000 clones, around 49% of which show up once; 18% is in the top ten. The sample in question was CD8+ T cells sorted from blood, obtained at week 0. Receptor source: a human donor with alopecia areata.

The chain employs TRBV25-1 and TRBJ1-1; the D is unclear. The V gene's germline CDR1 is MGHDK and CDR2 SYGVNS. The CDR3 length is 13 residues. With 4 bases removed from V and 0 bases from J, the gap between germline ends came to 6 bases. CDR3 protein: CASSGLMNTEAFF. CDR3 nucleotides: TGTGCCAGCAGTGGATTAATGAACACTGAAGCTTTCTTT.

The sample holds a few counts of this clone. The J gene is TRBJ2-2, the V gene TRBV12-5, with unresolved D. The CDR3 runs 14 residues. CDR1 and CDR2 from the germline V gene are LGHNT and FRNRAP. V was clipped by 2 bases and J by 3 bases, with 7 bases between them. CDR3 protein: CASGLNPYTGELFF. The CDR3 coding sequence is TGTGCTAGTGGTTTGAATCCGTACACCGGGGAGCTGTTTTTT. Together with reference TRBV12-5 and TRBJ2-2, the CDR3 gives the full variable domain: DARVTQTPRHKVTEMGQEVTMRCQPILGHNTVFWYRQTMMQGLELLAYFRNRAPLDDSGMPKDRFSAEMPDATLATLKIQPSEPRDSAVYFCASGLNPYTGELFFGEGSRLTVL.

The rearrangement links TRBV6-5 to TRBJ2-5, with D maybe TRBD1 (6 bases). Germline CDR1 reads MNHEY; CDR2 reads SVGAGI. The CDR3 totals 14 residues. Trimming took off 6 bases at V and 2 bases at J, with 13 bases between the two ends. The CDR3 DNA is TGTGCCAGCAGCTCTTTGACAGGACAAGAGACCCAGTACTTC. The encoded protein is CASSSLTGQETQYF.

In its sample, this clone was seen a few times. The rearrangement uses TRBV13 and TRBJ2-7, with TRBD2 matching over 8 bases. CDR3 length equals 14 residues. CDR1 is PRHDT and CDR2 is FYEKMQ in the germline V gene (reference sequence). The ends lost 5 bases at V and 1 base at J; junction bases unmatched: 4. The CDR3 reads CASSHPGGSYEQYF. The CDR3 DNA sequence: TGTGCCAGCAGCCACCCGGGGGGGTCCTACGAGCAGTACTTC.

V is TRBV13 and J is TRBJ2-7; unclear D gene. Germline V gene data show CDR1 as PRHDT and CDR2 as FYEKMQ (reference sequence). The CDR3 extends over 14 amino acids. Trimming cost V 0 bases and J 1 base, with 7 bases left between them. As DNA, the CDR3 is TGTGCCAGCAGCTTAGGCCTGCGGTCCTACGAGCAGTACTTC. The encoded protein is CASSLGLRSYEQYF.

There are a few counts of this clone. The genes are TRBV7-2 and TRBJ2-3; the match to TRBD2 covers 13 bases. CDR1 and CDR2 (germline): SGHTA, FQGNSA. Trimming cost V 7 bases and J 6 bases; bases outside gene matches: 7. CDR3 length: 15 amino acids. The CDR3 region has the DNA TGTGCCAGCACCACACTAGCGGGGGGGCGCGATACGCAGTATTTT. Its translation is CASTTLAGGRDTQYF.

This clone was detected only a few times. The CDR3 DNA reads as TGTGCCATCAGTGATGGGGAACCCGATACGCAGTATTTT. This gives the protein CAISDGEPDTQYF. The gene calls are TRBV10-3 and TRBJ2-3; D ambiguous. Per germline, CDR1 ENHRY and CDR2 SYGVKD. The CDR3 runs to 13 residues. With 3 bases removed from V and 6 bases from J, the gap between germline ends came to 10 bases.